This T cell receptor beta chain appears in the sequencing data of a study of cytomegalovirus exposure and HLA in healthy donors (TCRdb year 2017). Background for the entire study: An earlier analysis of some 620 of the donors reported 250 to 350 Gb of sequence data and 117 million unique TCR beta sequences obtained from 150 million to 200 million T cells. About 280 gigabases of sequencing data and tens of millions of unique TCR sequences were included in an early release covering around 600 HLA-typed donors. All discovery cohort repertoires had been generated using a single sequencing platform. On average, roughly 250,000 unique TCR beta nucleotide sequences were sequenced per donor among 350 to 400 genotyped donors of the cohort, with 15% to 20% of those sequences being non-productive. In addition to the first cohort of hundreds of subjects, a separate validation cohort of some 120 different subjects was used. Typing coverage differed by locus: A, B, C, DRB1 and DQB1 were typed in about 629-630 donors, DQA1 in approximately 520, DPA1 in around 580, and DPB1 in 450 to 480. HLA typing covered class I and class II loci at four-digit resolution. The study was designed to test whether signatures of past pathogen exposure could be identified by cataloging public T cell receptors. Among the roughly 410 genotyped donors, 81% belonged to the genetic ancestry cluster associated with self-reported Caucasian donors. Donor age, sex, ethnicity and CMV serostatus were compiled together with the repertoire data. A later analysis re-analyzed previously published TCR beta repertoires from 666 donors and added high-resolution HLA genotyping to study TCR occurrence patterns. Four to six DR-DQ haplotypes were handled as single units for association and clustering because linkage in the cohort was strong. To predict cytomegalovirus infection status, the study combined high-throughput TCR immunosequencing, statistical association of individual TCRs with disease status, and machine learning. The T cell repertoires of several hundred subjects were profiled by immunosequencing and related to cytomegalovirus serostatus. An earlier analysis of approximately 500 of the donors applied high-throughput TCR beta sequencing to assess whether each TCR beta V gene segment acted as functional or pseudogenic. Rather than drawing on any new phenotypic data, the later analysis identified candidate immune exposures from TCR beta sequences and the way those sequences occurred across donors. A later genetic analysis used genome-wide SNP genotypes for about 60% of the roughly 670 donors, treating that subset as a discovery cohort. What the authors observed across the whole study: Compared with equally common non-associated chains, HLA-associated TCR beta chains in a later analysis were more clonally expanded and had lower generation probabilities. In an earlier analysis of 587 of the donors, most TCR beta V segments appeared in productive rearrangements about 87% or about 30% of the time, broadly matching IMGT annotations. The earlier analysis of approximately 560 of the donors excluded over 15 rarely observed V segments, including chromosome 9 orphons, because counts were too low. In a later analysis, TCR association rates were found to vary across HLA loci, with the most associated TCRs seen for DRB1 alleles and the fewest for HLA-C alleles. According to a later genetic analysis, donors in an Asian-associated ancestry cluster had fewer N-insertions in productive TCRs than the approximately 700-donor mean. At a false discovery rate of 0.05, a later analysis linked under 20,000 TCR beta sequences to specific HLA alleles. Because some donors lacked HLA typing at each locus, the association tests relied only on the typed subset. In a later genetic analysis, a missense DCLRE1C variant was associated with V-gene and J-gene trimming of TCR beta chains, and the association was replicated in an independent cohort. The classifier was reported to diagnose cytomegalovirus status with high specificity and sensitivity in both the original cohort and the validation cohort. A group of highly shared sequence variants was considered likely to be a technical artifact of the sequencing pipeline. A further reported finding was that TCR beta sequences accurately predicted the HLA-A and HLA-B alleles for most subjects in the first cohort. Several of the top co-occurrence clusters appeared to be linked to parvovirus B19, influenza, CMV and Epstein-Barr virus, according to a later analysis. The presence/absence analyses assumed that sequencing depth was roughly uniform across donors, and that assumption may not be true. Strong co-occurrence of HLA alleles, especially DR and DQ, made assigning TCR associations to individual alleles difficult. In a later analysis, most CMV-associated TCR beta chains were found to appear HLA-restricted, with HLA associations seemingly driven largely by CMV exposure. Three of the identified cytomegalovirus-associated TCR beta chains were confirmed in vitro to be specific for cytomegalovirus antigens. According to the authors, the approach could potentially be generalized to other disease states and immunological phenotypes. Linkage disequilibrium might explain the correlated functional status among segregating V segments, but an unknown experimental factor could not be ruled out. Most TCR sequences were observed very rarely across donors, whereas some public TCRs were present in many individuals. CMV serostatus was the only immune exposure information available for the cohort. A total of 150 or so TCR beta chains were listed by the study as associated with cytomegalovirus. Some IMGT-functional V segments, including TRBV6-2 and TRBV6-3, could not be distinguished by the 87-base-pair reads and were therefore excluded. Only TCR beta chains were sequenced in this cohort, and the absence of alpha or paired-chain data limited detectable features.

The cohort consisted of fewer than 700 healthy bone marrow donors. At the time of sampling, all cohort members were nominally healthy, though unrecorded immune exposures were likely present. The donor was CMV seropositive and belonged to the group of more than 250 seropositive cohort members. A peripheral blood sample was provided by each donor, and peripheral blood mononuclear cells were used for TCR beta sequencing. The Qiagen DNeasy Blood Extraction Kit was used to extract genomic DNA from the blood cell samples. As concerns this clone: Its antigen is currently not known. No clone much larger than this one lies a single base away; base qualities are absent.

The protocol used for the library was the immunoSEQ multiplex PCR assay. For the multiplex PCR, a mixture combining 60 forward primers for TCR Vbeta segments and 13 reverse primers for TCR Jbeta segments was used. The CDR3 region of rearranged TCR beta genes was amplified from genomic DNA by a multiplex PCR assay. The Illumina HiSeq System was used to sequence the amplified TCR beta libraries as 87-base-pair reads. As for how the authors treated the data: A later analysis tallied roughly 78 million unique TCR beta chains across the 660 or so repertoires, and 10 million to 11 million of those chains were shared by two or more donors. A nearest-neighbor algorithm error-corrected the raw reads and collapsed the reads into unique sequences, merging closely related sequences to remove PCR and sequencing errors. CDR3 sequences were aligned to IMGT reference sequences to assign V, D and J gene segments. For a sequence to be retained, a match of at least six nucleotides to both a V gene segment and a J gene segment was required. Rearrangements were called productive when the CDR3 lacked stop codons and stayed in frame with V and J; all others were non-productive. Following IMGT convention, CDR3 was defined as the stretch from the second conserved V-encoded cysteine to the conserved J-encoded phenylalanine. In an earlier analysis of just under 600 of the donors, sequences lacking an unambiguous match to a single V gene segment were excluded. In an earlier analysis of approximately 550 of the donors, V segments were called functional above 56.7% productive rearrangements and were called segregating when the between-donor standard deviation exceeded 5%. A statistical classification framework was developed to diagnose cytomegalovirus status using the catalog of TCR beta chain sequences. In a later analysis, V and J genes were assigned by comparing TCR nucleotide sequences against IMGT/GENE-DB human TR gene sequences. In a later analysis, CDR3 sequences and most-parsimonious VDJ recombination scenarios were assigned using the TCRdist pipeline. A later analysis defined each TCR beta chain by its CDR3 amino acid sequence plus V-gene family, and excluded reads lacking a unique V-gene family. In a later analysis, approximately 590 highly shared, low-generation-probability nucleotide sequences were removed to address suspected cross-contamination and a sequencing artifact. In a later analysis, a clonal expansion index was calculated for each public chain from normalized within-repertoire ranks of inferred template counts. Generation probabilities in a later analysis came from a VDJ recombination model fitted to out-of-frame rearrangements, and those results were checked against IGoR. In a later analysis, TCR-TCR, TCR-HLA and TCR-CMV co-occurrence was scored with hypergeometric tests, and a repertoire-size bias correction was applied to TCR pairs. In a later analysis, false discovery rates were estimated by permuting HLA or CMV assignments 20 times. In a later analysis, co-occurring TCRs were grouped using DBSCAN, with TCRdist sequence similarity added in when clustering inside HLA-allele-positive subsets. Repertoires with fewer than 30,000 or more than 120,000 public chains, plus five repertoires with anomalous nucleotide sharing, were excluded from co-occurrence clustering. TCRdb mirrors the immuneACCESS table, restricted to in-frame sequences. Some clones are absent from its copies; in checked studies, under half trace to an unresolved V gene, and the reason for the others is unknown. V, J and clone size were drawn from that table, and D and trimming were deduced from the DNA. A total of some 210,000 clones appear in this sample, roughly 80% of them only once. The ten largest clones represent roughly 2% of the sample.

The CDR3 has 12 amino acids, counting the end cysteine and phenylalanine. Only the CDR3 region is kept as DNA, spanning 36 bases read in frame from base 1. The germline V gene sets CDR1 to SGHRS and CDR2 to YFSETQ. The V end loses 1 base and the J end loses 5 bases, and a stretch of 5 bases separates them. The chain is encoded by TRBV5-1 joined to TRBJ2-3; a confident D gene designation cannot be given. This receptor was taken from a woman aged 25 to 45 in good health and CMV-seropositive. The source material was PBMCs. The nucleotides read TGCGCCAGCAGCTTGCAGTTAGATACGCAGTATTTT. It translates to CASSLQLDTQYF.